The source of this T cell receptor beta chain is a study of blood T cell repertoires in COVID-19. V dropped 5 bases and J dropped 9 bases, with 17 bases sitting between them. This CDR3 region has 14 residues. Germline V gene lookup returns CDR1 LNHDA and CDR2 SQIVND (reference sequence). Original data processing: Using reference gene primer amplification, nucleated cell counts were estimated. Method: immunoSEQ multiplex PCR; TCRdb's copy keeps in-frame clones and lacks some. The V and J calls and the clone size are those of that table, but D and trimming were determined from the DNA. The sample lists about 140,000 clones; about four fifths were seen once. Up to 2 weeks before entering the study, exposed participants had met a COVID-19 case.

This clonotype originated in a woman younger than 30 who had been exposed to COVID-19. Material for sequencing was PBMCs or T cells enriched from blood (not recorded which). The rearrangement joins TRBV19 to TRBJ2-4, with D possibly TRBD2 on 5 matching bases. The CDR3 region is CASSLYSGEGIQYF. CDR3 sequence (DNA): TGTGCCAGTAGTCTTTACAGCGGAGAGGGCATTCAGTACTTC.